This TCR beta chain came from a study of siplizumab effects on memory and regulatory T cells. Overall study: The mixed lymphocyte reactions, run in pairs, contained siplizumab at around 1 ug/mL or no drug. Study-wide results and limits: Sequences below about 10^-5 frequency were poorly captured, limiting mapping of alloreactive clones.

V was trimmed by 2 bases and J by 2 bases, leaving 6 bases between them. The CDR3 runs 13 residues. CDR1 MNHEY and CDR2 SMNVEV come from the germline V gene (reference sequence). Mixed lymphocyte reaction cells were cocultured at 37°C for more than 5 days. Responder PBMCs underwent CFSE labelling, stimulator PBMCs underwent Violet Dye labelling, and both were mixed at 1:1. Only in-frame clones appear in the TCRdb table, and some are missing; sequencing was by immunoSEQ multiplex PCR. This repertoire shows some 7,800 clones, roughly two fifths found once; its top ten account for approximately 5.5%. Note on this clone: Its antigen remains unidentified.

The TCR sequence derives from a human donor in good health; the cells came from an allogeneic mixed lymphocyte reaction. The sequenced material came from CFSE-low (dividing) CD8+ T cells sorted from an allogeneic mixed lymphocyte reaction. The genes are TRBV27 and TRBJ1-1; D is uncertain. CDR3 sequence reads: CASSLARNTEAFF. The CDR3 bases are TGTGCCAGCAGTTTAGCCCGAAACACTGAAGCTTTCTTT.